A selection of T cell receptor beta chains follows, all from one sample in a study of OX40 agonist ivuxolimab in advanced cancers. Sequencing used immunoSEQ multiplex PCR; TCRdb keeps in-frame clones, though not all of them. The table lists roughly 77,000 clones, 92% of them singletons. This sample comprised CD4+ or CD8+ T cells sorted from blood, obtained in a trial of the OX40 agonist ivuxolimab. The source is an adult with an advanced solid tumor such as melanoma, head and neck, liver or kidney cancer. Both conserved end residues are part of each CDR3. D genes are given only for firm matches. Size tells how often a clone was seen (once, few, many) or the class of an expanded clone, and some rows leave it out.

J gene: TRBJ2-7; D gene: .; clone size: once; V gene: TRBV9; CDR3 DNA: TGTGCCAGCAGCGTAGACCAGGGAGGCTACGAGCAGTACTTC; CDR3 protein: CASSVDQGGYEQYF
J gene: TRBJ2-5; D gene: .; clone size: .; V gene: TRBV5-1; CDR3 DNA: TGCGCCAGCAGCATCCCGCAAGAGACCCAGTACTTC; CDR3 protein: CASSIPQETQYF
J gene: TRBJ2-7; D gene: TRBD2; clone size: once; V gene: TRBV10-3; CDR3 DNA: TGTGCCATCAGGGGACTAGGCTCCAGCGAGCAGTACTTC; CDR3 protein: CAIRGLGSSEQYF
J gene: TRBJ1-2; D gene: .; clone size: .; V gene: TRBV7-9; CDR3 DNA: TGTGCCAGCAGCCTCGGTTCCGAGGGCTACACCTTC; CDR3 protein: CASSLGSEGYTF
J gene: TRBJ2-1; D gene: .; clone size: .; V gene: TRBV6-5; CDR3 DNA: TGTGCCAGCAGTTACTCGACGGCAGGGTATTTATATGAGCAGTTCTTC; CDR3 protein: CASSYSTAGYLYEQFF
J gene: TRBJ2-1; D gene: .; clone size: .; V gene: TRBV19; CDR3 DNA: TGTGCCAGTAGTATAGAGGCACGACAGGTCTACAATGAGCAGTTCTTC; CDR3 protein: CASSIEARQVYNEQFF
J gene: TRBJ2-7; D gene: .; clone size: .; V gene: TRBV12-5; CDR3 DNA: TGTGCTAGTGGCGTGGACATCTCCTACGAGCAGTACTTC; CDR3 protein: CASGVDISYEQYF
J gene: TRBJ1-5; D gene: TRBD1; clone size: .; V gene: TRBV27; CDR3 DNA: TGTGCCAGCACCACCCGGGGGGGACAGGGGCGATATCAGCCCCAGCATTTT; CDR3 protein: CASTTRGGQGRYQPQHF
J gene: TRBJ2-2; D gene: .; clone size: .; V gene: TRBV11-3; CDR3 DNA: TGTGCCAGCAGCTCCCTCCGGGCAGGGGCCTACACCGGGGAGCTGTTTTTT; CDR3 protein: CASSSLRAGAYTGELFF
J gene: TRBJ2-6; D gene: TRBD1; clone size: .; V gene: TRBV4-3; CDR3 DNA: TGCGCCAGCAGCCACCTCCCGGAGGCAGGGGGCCTCTCTGGGGCCAACGTCCTGACTTTC; CDR3 protein: CASSHLPEAGGLSGANVLTF
J gene: TRBJ1-1; D gene: .; clone size: .; V gene: TRBV18; CDR3 DNA: TGTGCCAGCTCCACGTATCCGCAGGGAGGCACTGAAGCTTTCTTT; CDR3 protein: CASSTYPQGGTEAFF
J gene: TRBJ2-3; D gene: .; clone size: .; V gene: TRBV12-5; CDR3 DNA: TGTGCTAGTGGTTTTTCCGGGAGAGACATGATAGATACGCAGTATTTT; CDR3 protein: CASGFSGRDMIDTQYF
J gene: TRBJ2-5; D gene: .; clone size: .; V gene: TRBV7-2; CDR3 DNA: TGTGCCAGCAGCTCCACTCGGGGGACACAAGAGACCCAGTACTTC; CDR3 protein: CASSSTRGTQETQYF
J gene: TRBJ1-1; D gene: .; clone size: .; V gene: TRBV30; CDR3 DNA: TGTGCCTGGATGGGGGTGGCTGAAGCTTTCTTT; CDR3 protein: CAWMGVAEAFF
J gene: TRBJ2-7; D gene: .; clone size: once; V gene: TRBV11-3; CDR3 DNA: TGTGCCAGCAGCTTAGGCCCCCCGGAGGTGGGGTACGAGCAGTACTTC; CDR3 protein: CASSLGPPEVGYEQYF
J gene: TRBJ2-2; D gene: TRBD1; clone size: .; V gene: TRBV5-1; CDR3 DNA: TGCGCCAGCAGAACCGGGACAGGGTATTCCGGGGAGCTGTTTTTT; CDR3 protein: CASRTGTGYSGELFF
J gene: TRBJ2-5; D gene: TRBD1; clone size: .; V gene: TRBV27; CDR3 DNA: TGTGCCAGCAGTTTATTCTCGGACAGGGGGAAAAGGGAGACCCAGTACTTC; CDR3 protein: CASSLFSDRGKRETQYF
J gene: TRBJ1-2; D gene: .; clone size: .; V gene: TRBV6-5; CDR3 DNA: TGTGCCAGCAGCCGGGGAGTGGAGAACTATGGCTACACCTTC; CDR3 protein: CASSRGVENYGYTF
J gene: TRBJ1-4; D gene: TRBD1; clone size: .; V gene: TRBV19; CDR3 DNA: TGTGCCAGTAGTAGATCGGGACAGGGCCATGAAAAACTGTTTTTT; CDR3 protein: CASSRSGQGHEKLFF
J gene: TRBJ2-3; D gene: .; clone size: once; V gene: TRBV6-5; CDR3 DNA: TGTGCCAGCAGAGGTAGCACAGATACGCAGTATTTT; CDR3 protein: CASRGSTDTQYF
J gene: TRBJ2-1; D gene: TRBD2; clone size: .; V gene: TRBV19; CDR3 DNA: TGTGCCAGTACAGGGTGGTCGGGAGGAGAGCAGTTCTTC; CDR3 protein: CASTGWSGGEQFF
J gene: TRBJ2-3; D gene: TRBD2; clone size: .; V gene: TRBV28; CDR3 DNA: TGTGCCAGCAGGGGACTTAGCGGGAGGGCCGGAGATACGCAGTATTTT; CDR3 protein: CASRGLSGRAGDTQYF
J gene: TRBJ2-1; D gene: .; clone size: .; V gene: TRBV9; CDR3 DNA: TGTGCCAGCAGCGTAGGTCCGGGACCGCGGTACAATGAGCAGTTCTTC; CDR3 protein: CASSVGPGPRYNEQFF
J gene: TRBJ2-5; D gene: .; clone size: .; V gene: TRBV20-1; CDR3 DNA: TGCAGTGCTAGTGTGGAAGAGACCCAGTACTTC; CDR3 protein: CSASVEETQYF
J gene: TRBJ1-2; D gene: .; clone size: .; V gene: TRBV4-1; CDR3 DNA: TGCGCCAGCAGCCAAGCTCCCCCGGACATCTATGGCTACACCTTC; CDR3 protein: CASSQAPPDIYGYTF
J gene: TRBJ2-5; D gene: TRBD1; clone size: .; V gene: TRBV11-3; CDR3 DNA: TGTGCCAGCAGCCATAACCAGGGGGCGGGGGAGACCCAGTACTTC; CDR3 protein: CASSHNQGAGETQYF
J gene: TRBJ2-2; D gene: TRBD1; clone size: .; V gene: TRBV9; CDR3 DNA: TGTGCCAGCAGCGTATTACAGGGGGGCACCGGGGAGCTGTTTTTT; CDR3 protein: CASSVLQGGTGELFF
J gene: TRBJ2-4; D gene: TRBD2; clone size: .; V gene: TRBV9; CDR3 DNA: TGTGCCAGCAGCGTAGAGGGGGGACTAGCGGGAGCCAAAAACATTCAGTACTTC; CDR3 protein: CASSVEGGLAGAKNIQYF
J gene: TRBJ2-2; D gene: TRBD2; clone size: .; V gene: TRBV11-1; CDR3 DNA: TGTGCCAGCAGCCGTGGGACTAGCGGGAGTTTTGGCGGGGAGCTGTTTTTT; CDR3 protein: CASSRGTSGSFGGELFF
J gene: TRBJ1-1; D gene: .; clone size: once; V gene: TRBV5-1; CDR3 DNA: TGCGCCAGCAGCTTGTCGACAGTGAACACTGAAGCTTTCTTT; CDR3 protein: CASSLSTVNTEAFF
J gene: TRBJ1-2; D gene: .; clone size: .; V gene: TRBV11-3; CDR3 DNA: TGTGCCAGCAGCCCGAACCAGGGAGTGTCTAGCTACACCTTC; CDR3 protein: CASSPNQGVSSYTF
J gene: TRBJ2-5; D gene: .; clone size: .; V gene: TRBV5-4; CDR3 DNA: TGTGCCAGCAGCCCGGACTCGTATCGCGAGACCCAGTACTTC; CDR3 protein: CASSPDSYRETQYF